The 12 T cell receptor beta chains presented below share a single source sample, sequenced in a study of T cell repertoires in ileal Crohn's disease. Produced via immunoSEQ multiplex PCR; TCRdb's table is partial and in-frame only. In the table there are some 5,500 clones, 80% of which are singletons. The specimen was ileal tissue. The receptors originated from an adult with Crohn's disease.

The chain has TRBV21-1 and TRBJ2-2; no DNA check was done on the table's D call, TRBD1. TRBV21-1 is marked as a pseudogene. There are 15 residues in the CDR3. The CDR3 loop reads CASSKGTGNTGELFF. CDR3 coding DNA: TGTGCCAGCAGCAAAGGGACAGGGAACACCGGGGAGCTGTTTTTT.

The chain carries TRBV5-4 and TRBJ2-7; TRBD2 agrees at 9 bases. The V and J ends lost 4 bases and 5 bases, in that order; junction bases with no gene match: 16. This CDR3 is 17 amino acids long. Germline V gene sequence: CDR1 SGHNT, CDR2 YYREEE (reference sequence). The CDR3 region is CASSPGGSGSQFHEQYF. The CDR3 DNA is TGTGCCAGCAGCCCCGGTGGTAGCGGGAGTCAGTTCCACGAGCAGTACTTC.

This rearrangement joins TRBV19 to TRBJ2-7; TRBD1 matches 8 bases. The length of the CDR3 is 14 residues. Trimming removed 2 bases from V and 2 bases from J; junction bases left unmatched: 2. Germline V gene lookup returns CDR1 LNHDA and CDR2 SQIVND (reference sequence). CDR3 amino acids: CASSIQGATYEQYF. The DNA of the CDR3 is TGTGCCAGTAGTATACAGGGGGCAACCTACGAGCAGTACTTC.

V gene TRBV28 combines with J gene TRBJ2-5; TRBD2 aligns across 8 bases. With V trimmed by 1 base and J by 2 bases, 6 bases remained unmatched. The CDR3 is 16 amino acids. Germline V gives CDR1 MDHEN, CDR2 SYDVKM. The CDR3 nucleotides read TGTGCCAGCAGTTTATTGACGGGGGGGGCACAAGAGACCCAGTACTTC. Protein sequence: CASSLLTGGAQETQYF.

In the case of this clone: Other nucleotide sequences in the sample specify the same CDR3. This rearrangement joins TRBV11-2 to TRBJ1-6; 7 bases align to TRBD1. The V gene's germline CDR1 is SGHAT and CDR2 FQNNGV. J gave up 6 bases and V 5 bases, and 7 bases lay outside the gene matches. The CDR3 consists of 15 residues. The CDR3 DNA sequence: TGTGCCAGCAGCCCCCGACAGGGACCTAATTCACCCCTCCACTTT. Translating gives CASSPRQGPNSPLHF.

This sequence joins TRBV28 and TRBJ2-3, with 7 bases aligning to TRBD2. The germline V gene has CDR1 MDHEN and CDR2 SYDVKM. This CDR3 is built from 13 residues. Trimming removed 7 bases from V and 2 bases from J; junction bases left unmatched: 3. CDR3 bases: TGTGCCAGCACCGGGGGGTACACAGATACGCAGTATTTT. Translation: CASTGGYTDTQYF.

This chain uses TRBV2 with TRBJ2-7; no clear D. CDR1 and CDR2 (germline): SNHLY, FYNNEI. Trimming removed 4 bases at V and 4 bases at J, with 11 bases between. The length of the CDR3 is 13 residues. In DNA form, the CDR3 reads TGTGCCAGCAGTGGTCAGCGCAAGTACGAGCAGTACTTC. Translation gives CASSGQRKYEQYF.

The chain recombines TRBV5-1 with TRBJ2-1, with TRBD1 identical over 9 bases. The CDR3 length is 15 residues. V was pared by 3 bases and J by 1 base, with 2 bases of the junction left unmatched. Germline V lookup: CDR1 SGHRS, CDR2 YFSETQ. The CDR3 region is CASSWGQGSYNEQFF. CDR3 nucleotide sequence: TGCGCCAGCAGCTGGGGACAGGGTTCCTACAATGAGCAGTTCTTC.

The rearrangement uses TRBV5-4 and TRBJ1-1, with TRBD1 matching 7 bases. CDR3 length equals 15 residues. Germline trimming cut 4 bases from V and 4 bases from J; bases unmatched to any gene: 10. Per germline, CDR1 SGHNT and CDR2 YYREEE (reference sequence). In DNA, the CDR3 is TGTGCCAGCAGCGTACAGGGGAGAGGAGGCACTGAAGCTTTCTTT. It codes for CASSVQGRGGTEAFF.

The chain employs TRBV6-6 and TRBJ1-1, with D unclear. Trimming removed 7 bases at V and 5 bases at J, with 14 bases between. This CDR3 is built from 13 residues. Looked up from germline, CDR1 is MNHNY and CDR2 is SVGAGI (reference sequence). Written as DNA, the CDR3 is TGTGCCAGCACTAACGTGGGCAGAACTGAAGCTTTCTTT. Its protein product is CASTNVGRTEAFF.

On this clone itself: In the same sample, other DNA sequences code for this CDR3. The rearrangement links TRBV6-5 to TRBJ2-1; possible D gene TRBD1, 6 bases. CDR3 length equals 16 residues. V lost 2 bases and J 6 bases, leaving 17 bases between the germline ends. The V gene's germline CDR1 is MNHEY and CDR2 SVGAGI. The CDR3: CASSYDGDTTFNEQFF. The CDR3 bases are TGTGCCAGCAGTTACGATGGGGACACAACGTTCAATGAGCAGTTCTTC.

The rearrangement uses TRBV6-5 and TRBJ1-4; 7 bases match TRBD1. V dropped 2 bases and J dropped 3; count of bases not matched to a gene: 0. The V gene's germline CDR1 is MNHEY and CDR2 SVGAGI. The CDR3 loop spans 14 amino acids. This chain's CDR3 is CASSYRGPNEKLFF. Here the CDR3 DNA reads TGTGCCAGCAGTTACAGGGGGCCTAATGAAAAACTGTTTTTT.